The rows below give T cell receptor beta chains drawn from one sample of a study of cytomegalovirus exposure and HLA in healthy donors. Assay used: immunoSEQ multiplex PCR; TCRdb lists only in-frame clones, some missing. This sample has approximately 140,000 clones, with roughly 74% found just once. The sequenced material came from PBMCs. The receptors were sampled from a middle-aged man in good health and CMV-seronegative. Each CDR3 is given with its conserved first and last residue. A D gene is named only where the DNA matches it firmly. Size tells how often a clone was seen (once, few, many) or the class of an expanded clone, and some rows leave it out.

v_gene	d_gene	abundance	j_gene	CDR3aa	CDR3nt
TRBV25-1	NA	NA	TRBJ1-6	CASSGIGDSPLHF	TGTGCCAGCAGTGGGATAGGAGATTCACCCCTCCACTTT
TRBV7-9	TRBD1	once	TRBJ1-5	CASSLWTGDYSNQPQHF	TGTGCCAGCAGCTTGTGGACAGGTGATTATAGCAATCAGCCCCAGCATTTT
TRBV6-5	NA	NA	TRBJ2-7	CATKNPSSYEQYF	TGTGCCACCAAGAATCCCAGCTCCTACGAGCAGTACTTC
TRBV28	NA	once	TRBJ1-2	CASSRYGYTF	TGTGCCAGCAGCCGCTATGGCTACACCTTC
TRBV7-9	TRBD1	NA	TRBJ2-2	CSSSSTHRDREFTGELFF	TGTTCCAGCAGCTCTACCCACCGGGACAGGGAATTCACCGGGGAGCTGTTTTTT
TRBV10-2	NA	NA	TRBJ2-7	CASGSAGSYEQYF	TGCGCCAGCGGTTCGGCGGGGTCCTACGAGCAGTACTTC
TRBV6-5	NA	few	TRBJ1-6	CASGDDRPYNSPLHF	TGTGCCAGCGGAGACGACAGGCCCTATAATTCACCCCTCCACTTT
TRBV6-5	NA	many	TRBJ1-6	CASSYSLGRNNSPLHF	TGTGCCAGCAGTTACTCACTAGGACGGAATAATTCACCCCTCCACTTT
TRBV2	NA	NA	TRBJ1-2	CASHGGGRGYTF	TGTGCCAGCCATGGGGGGGGCAGGGGCTACACCTTC
TRBV18	NA	once	TRBJ1-2	CASSPLDSGGYTF	TGTGCCAGCTCACCACTGGATAGCGGTGGCTACACCTTC
TRBV7-2	TRBD2	few	TRBJ2-3	CASSFLAGGSDTQYF	TGTGCCAGCAGCTTTTTAGCGGGGGGCTCAGATACGCAGTATTTT
TRBV30	TRBD1	NA	TRBJ1-4	CAWSEDGQGSEKLFF	TGTGCCTGGAGTGAAGATGGACAGGGGAGTGAAAAACTGTTTTTT
TRBV19	NA	few	TRBJ1-1	CASSMRGFRRGGTEAFF	TGTGCCAGTAGTATGCGCGGCTTCCGCAGAGGGGGCACTGAAGCTTTCTTT
TRBV6-7	NA	few	TRBJ1-6	CASSYETKVGSPLHF	TGTGCCAGCAGTTATGAGACAAAGGTTGGTTCACCCCTCCACTTT
TRBV13	TRBD1	NA	TRBJ2-6	CASSSNPGTAVSGANVLTF	TGTGCCAGCAGCTCCAACCCCGGGACAGCCGTCTCTGGGGCCAACGTCCTGACTTTC
TRBV7-9	NA	NA	TRBJ1-4	CASSLQARTATNEKLFF	TGTGCCAGCAGCTTACAGGCCCGTACGGCAACTAATGAAAAACTGTTTTTT
TRBV9	NA	once	TRBJ2-3	CASSGQWGPEDTQYF	TGTGCCAGCAGCGGACAATGGGGGCCCGAGGATACGCAGTATTTT
TRBV9	NA	NA	TRBJ2-7	CASSVGGVGYEQYF	TGTGCCAGCAGCGTGGGAGGAGTGGGATACGAGCAGTACTTC
TRBV6-1	TRBD1	NA	TRBJ1-4	CASGRQGTLFF	TGTGCCAGCGGTAGACAGGGCACACTGTTTTTT
TRBV19	TRBD1	NA	TRBJ2-3	CASSDRGGFSPDTQYF	TGTGCCAGTAGTGACAGGGGAGGATTTTCCCCAGATACGCAGTATTTT
TRBV13	NA	few	TRBJ2-3	CASSLLSLGAGRTQYF	TGTGCCAGCAGCTTATTGTCCCTGGGGGCTGGGCGGACGCAGTATTTT
TRBV29-1	TRBD1	NA	TRBJ2-5	CSVADRGETQYF	TGCAGCGTCGCGGACAGGGGAGAGACCCAGTACTTC
TRBV5-1	NA	NA	TRBJ2-2	CASMGQNTGELFF	TGCGCCAGCATGGGACAGAACACCGGGGAGCTGTTTTTT
TRBV7-2	TRBD1	once	TRBJ1-2	CASSSQTGVGYGYTF	TGTGCCAGCAGCTCGCAAACAGGGGTTGGCTATGGCTACACCTTC
TRBV5-1	TRBD1	few	TRBJ2-3	CASYTGTVSDTQYF	TGCGCCAGCTACACCGGGACAGTATCAGATACGCAGTATTTT
TRBV18	NA	few	TRBJ2-7	CASSPTRAPYEQYF	TGTGCCAGCTCACCAACCAGGGCGCCCTACGAGCAGTACTTC
TRBV5-1	NA	NA	TRBJ1-6	CASSQGTSDSPLHF	TGCGCCAGCAGTCAGGGGACGAGTGATTCACCCCTCCACTTT
TRBV10-3	TRBD1	NA	TRBJ1-5	CAISATQDRVSNQPQHF	TGTGCCATCAGTGCGACCCAAGACAGGGTTAGCAATCAGCCCCAGCATTTT
TRBV4-1	NA	NA	TRBJ2-7	CASSQVHEQYF	TGCGCCAGCAGCCAAGTGCACGAGCAGTACTTC
TRBV6-1	TRBD1	NA	TRBJ2-7	CASSEGTGVPYEQYF	TGTGCCAGCAGTGAAGGGACAGGGGTTCCCTACGAGCAGTACTTC
TRBV5-4	NA	few	TRBJ2-1	CASSLRGSNEQFF	TGTGCCAGCAGCTTGCGAGGGAGCAATGAGCAGTTCTTC
TRBV5-6	NA	NA	TRBJ1-1	CASSLVRGTEAFF	TGTGCCAGCAGCTTGGTTCGGGGCACTGAAGCTTTCTTT
TRBV2	NA	NA	TRBJ2-2	CASLRTANTGELFF	TGTGCCAGCTTGCGGACAGCGAACACCGGGGAGCTGTTTTTT
TRBV4-3	NA	NA	TRBJ1-2	CASSQDRSGSYGYTF	TGCGCCAGCAGCCAAGATAGGTCAGGGTCCTATGGCTACACCTTC